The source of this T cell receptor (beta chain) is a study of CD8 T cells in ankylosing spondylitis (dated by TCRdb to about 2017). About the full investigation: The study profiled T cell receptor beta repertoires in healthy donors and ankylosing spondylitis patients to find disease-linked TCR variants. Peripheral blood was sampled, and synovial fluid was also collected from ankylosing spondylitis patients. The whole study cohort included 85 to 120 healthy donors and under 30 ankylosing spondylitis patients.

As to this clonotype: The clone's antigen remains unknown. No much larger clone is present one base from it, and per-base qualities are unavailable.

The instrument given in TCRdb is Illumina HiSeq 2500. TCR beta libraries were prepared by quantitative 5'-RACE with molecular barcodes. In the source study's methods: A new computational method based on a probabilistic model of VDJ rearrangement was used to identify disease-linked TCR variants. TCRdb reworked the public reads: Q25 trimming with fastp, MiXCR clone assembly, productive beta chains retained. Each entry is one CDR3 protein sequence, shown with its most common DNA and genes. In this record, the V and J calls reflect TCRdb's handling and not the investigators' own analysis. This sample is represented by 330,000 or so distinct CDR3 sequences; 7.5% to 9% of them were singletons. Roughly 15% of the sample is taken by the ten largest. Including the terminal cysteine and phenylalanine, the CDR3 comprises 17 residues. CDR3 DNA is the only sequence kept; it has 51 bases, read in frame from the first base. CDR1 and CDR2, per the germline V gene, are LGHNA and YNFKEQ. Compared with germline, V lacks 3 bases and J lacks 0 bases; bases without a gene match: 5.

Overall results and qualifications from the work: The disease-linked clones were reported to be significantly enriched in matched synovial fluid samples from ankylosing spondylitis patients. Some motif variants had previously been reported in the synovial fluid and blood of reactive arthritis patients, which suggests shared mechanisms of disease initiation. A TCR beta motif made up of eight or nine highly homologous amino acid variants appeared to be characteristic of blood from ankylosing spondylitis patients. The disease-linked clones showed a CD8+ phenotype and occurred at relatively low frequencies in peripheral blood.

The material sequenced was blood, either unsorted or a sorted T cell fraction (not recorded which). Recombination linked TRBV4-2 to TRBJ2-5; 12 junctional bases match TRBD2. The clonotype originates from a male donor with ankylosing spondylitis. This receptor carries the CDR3 CASSHTGLAGYQETQYF. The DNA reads TGTGCCAGCAGCCATACCGGACTAGCGGGGTACCAAGAGACCCAGTACTTC.